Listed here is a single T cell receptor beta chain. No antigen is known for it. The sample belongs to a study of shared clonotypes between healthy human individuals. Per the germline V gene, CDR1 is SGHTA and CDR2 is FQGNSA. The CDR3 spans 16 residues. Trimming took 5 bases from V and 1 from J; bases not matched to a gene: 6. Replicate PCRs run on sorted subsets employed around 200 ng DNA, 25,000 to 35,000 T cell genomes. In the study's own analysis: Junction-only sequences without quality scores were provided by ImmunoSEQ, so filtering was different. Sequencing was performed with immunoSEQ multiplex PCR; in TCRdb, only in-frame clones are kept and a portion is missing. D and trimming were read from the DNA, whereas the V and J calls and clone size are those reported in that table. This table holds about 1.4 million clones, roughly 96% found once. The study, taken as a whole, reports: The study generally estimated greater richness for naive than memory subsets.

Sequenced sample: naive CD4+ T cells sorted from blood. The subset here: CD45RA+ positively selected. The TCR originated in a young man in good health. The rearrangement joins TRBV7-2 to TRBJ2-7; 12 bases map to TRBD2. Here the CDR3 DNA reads TGTGCCAGCAGCGTAGGACTAGCGGGACTATCCTACGAGCAGTACTTC. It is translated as CASSVGLAGLSYEQYF.